Given below is one T cell receptor beta chain in context. The antigen is not known. The sample comes from a study of post-analysis software for immune sequencing data. At the level of the study: Clinical courses comprised relapsing-remitting, secondary progressive and progressive-relapsing multiple sclerosis.

Regarding the study as a whole: Four to six TRBV segments, including TRBV5-6, TRBV5-1 and TRBV20-1, were more frequent in patients than controls. Strong co-clustering by F measure was seen for same-batch samples. The study found significantly lower normalized Chao1 diversity in multiple sclerosis patients than in controls.

Germline V gene lookup returns CDR1 SGDLS and CDR2 YYNGEE. The CDR3 loop spans 15 amino acids. V was shortened by 0 bases and J by 2 bases, with 10 bases between the two germline ends. Unique molecular identifiers had been added to the TCR beta cDNA libraries. Yield was about 500,000 cDNA molecules from 1 to 10 million T cells. Using its own MiXCR run on the PCR reads, TCRdb lists one record per CDR3 protein. Of more than 500,000 distinct CDR3 sequences in the sample, about a third were seen once. What was sequenced was blood. This sequence was found in a girl aged 2 to 17 with multiple sclerosis. This chain links TRBV9 with TRBJ2-3, with unresolved D. In nucleotides, the CDR3 is TGTGCCAGCAGCGTAGCTGGTCAATTCACAGATACGCAGTATTTT. This translates into CASSVAGQFTDTQYF.